The present T cell receptor (beta chain) was sequenced within a study of blood T cell repertoires in COVID-19 (dated by TCRdb to 2018 to 2020). Some background on the complete study: Samples covering the acute and convalescent phases of COVID-19 were provided by collaborators in the United States, Italy and Spain. The samples were drawn from two sources: the first 160 participants of the ongoing ImmuneRACE study, and 1,200 or so subjects contributed by 6 global collaborators. The sample metadata nearly always contained a de-identified subject ID, COVID-19 status, age in years and sex. The repertoires were released in a freely available public database intended as a resource for research on the immune response to SARS-CoV-2. Subjects who had been exposed to COVID-19, were actively infected with it, or had recovered from it provided the deeply sampled blood TCRbeta repertoires that made up the dataset. Where available, HLA class I and class II types were taken from metadata supplied by the sample provider and were not determined by assay-based typing. The prospective study material was composed of cDNA or gDNA derived from T cells, B-cell-depleted T cells, or PBMCs.

The immunoSEQ Assay, a bias-controlled multiplex PCR, was used to amplify TCRbeta CDR3 regions from genomic DNA. On the authors' methods: Nucleated cell counts per sample were estimated from amplification of reference gene primers within the assay. Sequence reads were collapsed and filtered to measure the absolute abundance of every unique TCRbeta CDR3 rearrangement. For each sample, productive Simpson clonality was calculated by taking the square root of Simpson's diversity index across productive rearrangements. In its TCRdb copy, this immuneACCESS table keeps in-frame sequences only and misses some clones. Where compared with another copy, unresolved V genes explain less than half of these, and the others have no known cause. V, J and clone size were drawn from that table, and D and trimming were deduced from the DNA. This sample is represented by roughly 200,000 clones; more than 80% of them were singletons. Roughly 1.2% of the sample is taken by the ten largest.

One collaborating source in Seattle enrolled patients during active infection and followed them longitudinally through the course of disease. Collaborating institutions collected whole blood in K2EDTA tubes following their own protocols. For TCRbeta analysis, collaborators shipped samples in one of three forms: frozen whole blood, isolated PBMCs, or DNA extracted from either of those sample types. Study-wide findings and limitations: The quantity of clinical and demographic metadata differed by source and by participant and was supplied without curation.

With respect to this clone: It lacks a known antigen. Base-call qualities are not available, and no considerably larger clone is one nucleotide away.

Reading from cysteine to phenylalanine, the CDR3 counts 17 amino acids. CDR3 DNA only is kept here, 51 bases in frame from base 1. CDR1 and CDR2 (SGDLS, YYNGEE) derive from the germline V gene. At the junction V is shortened by 5 bases and J by 1 base; bases outside the gene matches: 13. Sequences were obtained from peripheral blood. The clonotype comes from a woman under 40 with COVID-19, enrolled during active disease. The chain was built from TRBV9 and TRBJ2-5; 8 bases in the junction line up with TRBD1. The CDR3 is CASRPGQGDGGQETQYF. The DNA reads TGTGCCAGCAGACCCGGACAGGGCGACGGGGGCCAAGAGACCCAGTACTTC.